The 18 T cell receptor beta chains below come from one sample, sequenced in a study of blood T cell repertoires in COVID-19. Data came from immunoSEQ multiplex PCR; TCRdb stores just in-frame clones and leaves some out. Here the sample spans 150,000 or so clones, approximately 87% being singletons. Sample: PBMCs or T cells enriched from blood (not recorded which). These receptors all stem from a woman between 50 and 59 years old who had recovered from COVID-19.

This chain uses TRBV30 with TRBJ2-1, with D possibly TRBD2 on 6 matching bases. Germline CDR1 is GTSNPN and CDR2 is SVGIG (reference sequence). Trimming took off 0 bases at V and 8 bases at J, with 17 bases between the two ends. The CDR3 spans 15 residues. The CDR3 region is CAWSVFRGMVDEQFF. CDR3 DNA: TGTGCCTGGAGTGTATTCCGCGGGATGGTCGATGAGCAGTTCTTC.

V usage is TRBV5-5 and J usage is TRBJ2-7, with 10 bases that match TRBD1. This CDR3 is built from 14 residues. Trimming took 2 bases from V and 6 from J; bases not matched to a gene: 5. Germline CDR1 and CDR2: SGHKS and YYEKEE (reference sequence). CDR3 sequence (DNA): TGTGCCAGCAGCTTCATGGACAGGGGGGGCGAGCAGTACGTC. Its translation is CASSFMDRGGEQYV.

The CDR3, as DNA: TGTGCCAGCAGCTTACTAGCCGATGAGCAGTTCTTC. This gives the protein CASSLLADEQFF. The chain uses TRBV7-9 and TRBJ2-1, with TRBD2 as a possible D gene (5 bases). Germline values: CDR1 SEHNR, CDR2 FQNEAQ (reference sequence). V lost 2 bases, J lost 8 bases, and 7 bases lay in between. The CDR3 loop spans 12 amino acids.

This chain uses TRBV7-6 with TRBJ1-6; 9 bases map to TRBD1. The CDR3 has 16 amino acids. J lost 9 bases, V lost 1 base, and 7 bases had no gene match. From germline, CDR1 is SGHVS and CDR2 FNYEAQ. The CDR3 bases are TGTGCCAGCAGCTTAGGGACAGGGGCGCCGGGTTCACCCCTCCACTTT. Residues: CASSLGTGAPGSPLHF.

J is TRBJ2-1 and V is TRBV7-8; the D gene is possibly TRBD1 (6 bases). V lost 2 bases and J lost 3, with 14 bases in between. This CDR3 is built from 16 residues. Looked up from germline, CDR1 is SGHVS and CDR2 is FQNEAQ. The CDR3 loop is CASSLLNRANYNEQFF. Written as DNA, the CDR3 is TGTGCCAGCAGCTTATTAAACAGGGCAAACTACAATGAGCAGTTCTTC.

The rearrangement joins TRBV19 to TRBJ1-1; tentative D call: TRBD1 (6 bases). CDR3 length equals 13 residues. Germline assignment: CDR1 LNHDA and CDR2 SQIVND (reference sequence). The V gene lost 7 bases and the J gene lost 4 bases, with 13 bases spanning the gap. CDR3 sequence: CASIHQGSTEAFF. As DNA, the CDR3 is TGTGCCAGTATTCACCAGGGGTCCACTGAAGCTTTCTTT.

The CDR3: CASSHAGLRDSSNIQYF. In DNA form, the CDR3 reads TGTGCCAGCAGTCATGCCGGGCTTAGGGACAGCTCAAACATTCAGTACTTC. The chain is built from TRBV5-6 and TRBJ2-4, with 7 bases that match TRBD1. From germline, CDR1 is SGHDT and CDR2 YYEEEE. J gave up 6 bases and V 5 bases, and 17 bases lay outside the gene matches. The CDR3 covers 17 residues. Based on the CDR3 plus reference TRBV5-6 and TRBJ2-4, the full variable domain is DAGVTQSPTHLIKTRGQQVTLRCSPKSGHDTVSWYQQALGQGPQFIFQYYEEEERQRGNFPDRFSGHQFPNYSSELNVNALLLGDSALYLCASSHAGLRDSSNIQYFGAGTRLSVL.

The chain combines TRBV9 with TRBJ2-3, with D possibly being TRBD2 (8 bases). The CDR3 is made up of 15 amino acids. V shed 5 bases and J shed 2 bases, with 15 bases lying between them. Germline-derived CDR1 and CDR2 are SGDLS and YYNGEE. DNA for the CDR3: TGTGCCAGCAGAGGGGGCGGGGGGCCCACAGATACGCAGTATTTT. It specifies CASRGGGGPTDTQYF.

The CDR3 region is CACGDTEAFF. For the CDR3, the DNA is TGTGCCTGCGGGGACACTGAAGCTTTCTTT. The chain carries TRBV7-8 and TRBJ1-1; D remains ambiguous. From germline, CDR1 is SGHVS and CDR2 FQNEAQ. Trimming stripped 11 bases from V and 3 bases from J, with 7 bases between. The CDR3 has 10 amino acids.

In this sample, this clone turned up once. This sequence joins TRBV20-1 and TRBJ2-5; D remains ambiguous. The CDR3 has 12 residues. Looked up from germline, CDR1 is DFQATT and CDR2 is SNEGSKA (reference sequence). Between the trimmed V and J ends, which lost 3 bases and 2 bases, there was a span of 7 bases. The CDR3 loop is CSASRRQETQYF. For the CDR3, the DNA is TGCAGTGCTAGTAGGCGGCAAGAGACCCAGTACTTC.

This chain's CDR3 is CASSDGGHRREAFF. The CDR3 DNA reads as TGTGCCAGCAGTGATGGGGGACACAGAAGAGAAGCTTTCTTT. The J gene is TRBJ1-1, the V gene TRBV2; tentative D call: TRBD1 (6 bases). The V gene lost 3 bases and the J gene lost 8 bases, with 16 bases spanning the gap. Germline loops: CDR1 SNHLY, CDR2 FYNNEI. This CDR3 is built from 14 residues.

CDR3 amino acids: CASRPGTGGRGELFF. DNA for the CDR3: TGCGCCAGCAGACCGGGGACAGGGGGGCGCGGGGAGCTGTTTTTT. The chain carries TRBV5-1 and TRBJ2-2; 11 positions agree with TRBD1. CDR1 and CDR2 from the germline V gene are SGHRS and YFSETQ. V was pared by 5 bases and J by 7 bases, with 7 bases of the junction left unmatched. There are 15 residues in the CDR3.

The chain recombines TRBV27 with TRBJ1-1; weak D call: TRBD1 (6 bases). Trimming removed 6 bases at V and 4 bases at J, with 12 bases between. The CDR3 loop spans 13 amino acids. Germline assignment: CDR1 MNHEY and CDR2 SMNVEV (reference sequence). The CDR3, as DNA: TGTGCCAGCAGGGACAGTCCTTTCACTGAAGCTTTCTTT. Protein sequence: CASRDSPFTEAFF.

The chain combines TRBV29-1 with TRBJ2-1; 10 nucleotides line up with TRBD2. Per the germline V gene, CDR1 is SQVTM and CDR2 is ANQGSEA. The V segment lost 3 bases and the J segment 2 bases; nucleotides outside the gene matches: 4. CDR3 size: 15 residues. The CDR3 loop reads CSVDGLAGAYNEQFF. CDR3 nucleotide sequence: TGCAGCGTTGATGGGCTAGCGGGGGCCTACAATGAGCAGTTCTTC.

The chain has TRBV19 and TRBJ2-2; no clear D gene. V lost 5 bases and J 1 base, leaving 11 bases between the germline ends. CDR1 is LNHDA, CDR2 SQIVND, per germline (reference sequence). The CDR3 totals 15 residues. CDR3 nucleotides: TGTGCCAGTAGTTTCGAGACAAAGAACACCGGGGAGCTGTTTTTT. This encodes CASSFETKNTGELFF.

This sequence joins TRBV30 and TRBJ2-5; 7 bases fit TRBD2. The length of the CDR3 is 15 residues. Germline V gives CDR1 GTSNPN, CDR2 SVGIG (reference sequence). V shed 4 bases, J shed 5 bases, and the junction held 13 bases outside the gene matches. CDR3 amino acids: CAWKGEGRERETQYF. The CDR3 DNA reads TGTGCCTGGAAAGGGGAGGGCAGGGAGAGGGAGACCCAGTACTTC.

The CDR3 coding sequence is TGTGCCTGGTATGTGAGTCGGGAGACCCAGTACTTC. As protein: CAWYVSRETQYF. V gene TRBV30 combines with J gene TRBJ2-5; D call uncertain. The CDR3 contains 12 residues. From germline, CDR1 is GTSNPN and CDR2 SVGIG (reference sequence). V was clipped by 5 bases and J by 5 bases, with 12 bases between them.

J is TRBJ2-2 and V is TRBV7-2; 10 bases align to TRBD2. The CDR3 loop spans 15 amino acids. Per the germline V gene, CDR1 is SGHTA and CDR2 is FQGNSA. The junction had 6 bases not matched to a gene; V was cut back by 6 bases and J by 5 bases. CDR3 in amino acids: CASSYRTSGTGELFF. DNA of the CDR3: TGTGCCAGCAGTTACCGGACTAGCGGTACCGGGGAGCTGTTTTTT.